This TCR beta chain was captured by sequencing in a study of cytomegalovirus exposure and HLA in healthy donors (dated by TCRdb to the late 2010s). For context, the study as a whole: According to an earlier analysis of 450 to 650 of the donors, some 180 million T cells yielded 117 million unique TCR beta sequences and around 300 Gb of sequence data. An early release that covered around 590 HLA-typed donors contained about 300 gigabases of sequencing data and 80 million or so unique TCR sequences. Of the 350 to 400 genotyped donors, approximately 83% fell in the genetic ancestry cluster associated with self-reported Caucasian donors. The study aimed to test whether signatures of past pathogen exposure could be identified by cataloging public T cell receptors. The study profiled the T cell repertoires of about 720 subjects by immunosequencing and related them to cytomegalovirus serostatus. A separate validation cohort of some 130 different subjects was used in addition to the roughly 700-subject first cohort. To predict cytomegalovirus infection status, the study combined high-throughput TCR immunosequencing, statistical association of individual TCRs with disease status, and machine learning. In a later analysis, previously published TCR beta repertoires from some 640 donors were re-analyzed and high-resolution HLA genotyping was added so that TCR occurrence patterns could be studied. Rather than drawing on any new phenotypic data, the later analysis identified candidate immune exposures from TCR beta sequences and the way those sequences occurred across donors. In an earlier analysis of 587 of the donors, high-throughput TCR beta sequencing was used to judge whether each TCR beta V gene segment behaved as functional or pseudogenic. Donor age, sex, ethnicity and CMV serostatus were compiled alongside the repertoire data. Genome-wide SNP genotypes for about 65% of the 666 donors were used in a later genetic analysis, which treated that subset as a discovery cohort. Every discovery cohort repertoire had been produced on one sequencing platform. HLA typing covered class I and class II loci at four-digit resolution. Typing coverage varied by locus: about 629-640 donors for A, B, C, DRB1 and DQB1; approximately 500 for DQA1; more than 600 for DPA1; about 450 for DPB1. Four or five DR-DQ haplotypes were handled as single units for association and clustering, since linkage in the cohort was strong. Among around 400 genotyped donors of the cohort, an average of about 220,000 unique TCR beta nucleotide sequences was sequenced per donor, of which roughly 17% were non-productive.

As for this clone: Its target antigen remains unknown. No much larger clonotype is one base removed from it; base qualities were not supplied.

Broad study findings and their caveats: Because counts were too low, roughly 18 rarely observed V segments, including chromosome 9 orphons, were left out of the earlier analysis of 587 of the donors. In the study, about 150 TCR beta chains were listed as associated with cytomegalovirus. In an earlier analysis of approximately 590 of the donors, most TCR beta V segments were observed in productive rearrangements about 87% or about 30% of the time, broadly matching IMGT annotations. A further reported finding was that TCR beta sequences accurately predicted the HLA-A and HLA-B alleles for most subjects in the first cohort. Correlated functional status among segregating V segments might reflect linkage disequilibrium, but an unknown experimental factor could not be ruled out. In vitro tests confirmed that a few of the cytomegalovirus-associated TCR beta chains recognize cytomegalovirus antigens. Sequencing depth was assumed to be roughly uniform across donors in the presence/absence analyses, though that assumption may not hold. V-gene and J-gene trimming of TCR beta chains was associated with a missense DCLRE1C variant in a later genetic analysis, and the association was replicated in an independent cohort. In a later analysis, HLA-associated TCR beta chains showed more clonal expansion and lower generation probabilities than non-associated chains that were equally common. HLA typing was unavailable for some donors at each locus, so association tests used only the typed subset. A later analysis found that most CMV-associated TCR beta chains appeared HLA-restricted, with HLA associations seemingly driven largely by CMV exposure. A later analysis reported that several top co-occurrence clusters appeared linked to parvovirus B19, influenza, CMV and Epstein-Barr virus. Only TCR beta chains were sequenced in this cohort, and the absence of alpha or paired-chain data limited detectable features. According to a later analysis, TCR association rates differed among HLA loci, with DRB1 alleles showing the most associated TCRs and HLA-C alleles showing the fewest. CMV serostatus was the only immune exposure information available for the cohort. The authors suggested that the approach could potentially be generalized to other disease states and immunological phenotypes. A later analysis associated around 16,000 TCR beta sequences with specific HLA alleles at a false discovery rate of 0.05. When HLA alleles, especially DR and DQ, strongly co-occurred, attributing TCR associations to individual alleles was difficult. While some public TCRs were present in many individuals, most TCR sequences turned up only very rarely across donors. Cytomegalovirus status was reported to be diagnosed by the classifier with high specificity and sensitivity in both the original and validation cohorts. Compared with the roughly 700-donor mean, donors in an Asian-associated ancestry cluster had fewer N-insertions in productive TCRs, according to a later genetic analysis. A cluster of highly shared sequence variants was judged likely to be a technical artifact of the sequencing pipeline.

The cohort consisted of approximately 670 healthy bone marrow donors. At the time of sampling, every cohort member was nominally healthy, though immune exposures that went unrecorded were likely present. The donor was CMV seronegative and belonged to the group of around 400 seronegative cohort members. A peripheral blood sample was provided by each donor, and peripheral blood mononuclear cells were used for TCR beta sequencing. Genomic DNA extraction from the blood cell samples was performed with the Qiagen DNeasy Blood Extraction Kit. Library prep was done by the immunoSEQ multiplex PCR assay. For the multiplex PCR, a mixture combining 60 forward primers for TCR Vbeta segments and 13 reverse primers for TCR Jbeta segments was used. The CDR3 region of rearranged TCR beta genes was amplified from genomic DNA with a multiplex PCR assay. The amplified TCR beta libraries were sequenced on the Illumina HiSeq System as 87-base-pair reads. Per the original workflow: A later analysis counted around 72 million unique TCR beta chains across the 666 repertoires, and some 12 million of these chains were shared by at least two donors. A nearest-neighbor algorithm error-corrected the raw reads and collapsed the reads into unique sequences, merging closely related sequences to remove PCR and sequencing errors. Alignment of CDR3 sequences to IMGT reference sequences was used to assign V, D and J gene segments. For a sequence to be retained, a match of at least six nucleotides to both a V gene segment and a J gene segment was required. Rearrangements were called productive when the CDR3 lacked stop codons and stayed in frame with V and J; all others were non-productive. Following IMGT convention, CDR3 was defined as the stretch from the second conserved V-encoded cysteine to the conserved J-encoded phenylalanine. In an earlier analysis of roughly 610 of the donors, sequences lacking an unambiguous match to a single V gene segment were excluded. In an earlier analysis of 450 to 750 of the donors, a V segment was called functional when productive rearrangements were above 56.7%, and segregating when the standard deviation between donors exceeded 5%. A statistical classification framework was developed to diagnose cytomegalovirus status using the catalog of TCR beta chain sequences. In a later analysis, V and J genes were assigned by comparing TCR nucleotide sequences against IMGT/GENE-DB human TR gene sequences. In a later analysis, CDR3 sequences and most-parsimonious VDJ recombination scenarios were assigned using the TCRdist pipeline. In a later analysis, each TCR beta chain was defined by its CDR3 amino acid sequence together with its V-gene family, and reads lacking a unique V-gene family were excluded. A later analysis removed roughly 590 highly shared, low-generation-probability nucleotide sequences to deal with suspected cross-contamination and a sequencing artifact. In a later analysis, a clonal expansion index for each public chain was calculated from normalized within-repertoire ranks of inferred template counts. A later analysis computed generation probabilities with a VDJ recombination model fitted to out-of-frame rearrangements, and checked the results against IGoR. A later analysis scored TCR-TCR, TCR-HLA and TCR-CMV co-occurrence with hypergeometric tests, applying a repertoire-size bias correction to TCR pairs. False discovery rates were estimated in a later analysis by permuting HLA or CMV assignments 20 times. A later analysis grouped co-occurring TCRs with DBSCAN, adding TCRdist sequence similarity when clustering within HLA-allele-positive subsets. Repertoires with fewer than 30,000 or more than 120,000 public chains were left out of co-occurrence clustering, as were a handful of repertoires with anomalous nucleotide sharing. Not all clones reach the TCRdb copy of this immuneACCESS table, which keeps in-frame sequences only. Checked studies attribute under half of the gap to unresolved V genes and leave the rest unexplained. Clone size and the V and J calls come from that table; the DNA yielded D and trimming. The sample table shows 55,000 to 65,000 clones, and under 85% are seen once. Just under 3% of the sample comes from the top ten.

Sequenced: PBMCs. This TCR came from a woman under 40 in good health and CMV-seronegative.

For the CDR3, the sequence is CASSLQGTPRHTGELFF. The DNA is TGCGCCAGCAGCTTACAGGGGACCCCCCGTCACACCGGGGAGCTGTTTTTT. The sequence links TRBV5-1 to TRBJ2-2; TRBD1 aligns with 7 central bases. Clipping removes 2 bases from V and 3 bases from J, with 10 as the unmatched junction base count. CDR3 length: 17 amino acids, cysteine to phenylalanine. The DNA shown is the 51-base CDR3, in frame from base 1. The germline V gene provides CDR1 SGHRS and CDR2 YFSETQ.